The 20 T cell receptor beta chains listed next were all sequenced from one sample in a study of shared clonotypes between healthy human individuals. Measured with immunoSEQ multiplex PCR; TCRdb has only the in-frame clones, and not every one. Here the sample spans roughly 1.5 million clones, 95% to 99% being singletons. The specimen was naive CD4+ T cells sorted from blood. The sample's subset: CD45RA+ positively selected. These receptors were taken from a man aged 30 to 39 in good health.

The CDR3 DNA reads TGTGCCAGCAGTGAGCCCGGACAGGACGCCTATGGCTACACCTTC. Amino acids: CASSEPGQDAYGYTF. The chain carries TRBV6-1 and TRBJ1-2; the match to TRBD1 covers 7 bases. CDR1 MNHNS and CDR2 SASEGT come from the germline V gene. V dropped 3 bases and J dropped 4; count of bases not matched to a gene: 8. The CDR3 has 15 amino acids.

Concerning this clone: At one of its ends the junction is not consistent with the germline gene, which may arise from a read error. CDR3 nucleotides: TGCAGTGCTAGAGTTCCGGGGCCACTTTCATTC. This encodes CSARVPGPLSF. The rearrangement uses TRBV20-1 and TRBJ2-4, with D possibly being TRBD1 or TRBD2 (5 bases each). From germline, CDR1 is DFQATT and CDR2 SNEGSKA (reference sequence). This CDR3 has 11 residues.

The J gene is TRBJ2-3, the V gene TRBV2, with D unresolved. V was clipped by 1 base and J by 3 bases, with 5 bases between them. Germline-derived CDR1 and CDR2 are SNHLY and FYNNEI. There are 13 residues in the CDR3. This CDR3 is CASSEEWTDTQYF. The DNA for the CDR3 is TGTGCCAGCAGTGAAGAATGGACAGATACGCAGTATTTT.

The count of this clone is one. The rearrangement links TRBV7-6 to TRBJ1-3; TRBD1 is a possible D gene (5 bases). Per germline, CDR1 SGHVS and CDR2 FNYEAQ. Trimming pared 1 base from V and 0 bases from J, leaving 10 bases between. The CDR3 length is 16 residues. CDR3 DNA sequence: TGTGCCAGCAGCTTAGGTGGGGGTCTCTCTGGAAACACCATATATTTT. This encodes CASSLGGGLSGNTIYF.

The chain employs TRBV28 and TRBJ2-1; 9 bases line up with TRBD2. Unmatched junction bases numbered 2, after V lost 0 bases and J lost 8 bases. CDR3 length: 14 residues. The germline V gene encodes CDR1 MDHEN and CDR2 SYDVKM. DNA of the CDR3: TGTGCCAGCAGTTTATGGACTAGCGGTTATGAGCAGTTCTTC. Encoded protein: CASSLWTSGYEQFF.

The CDR3 is CASSLNAPGQASTNEKLFF. CDR3 bases: TGCGCCAGCAGCCTGAACGCTCCGGGACAGGCGTCAACTAATGAAAAACTGTTTTTT. The chain is built from TRBV5-1 and TRBJ1-4; 8 bases align to TRBD1. The CDR3 has 19 amino acids. Germline values: CDR1 SGHRS, CDR2 YFSETQ. The junction had 14 bases not matched to a gene; V was cut back by 4 bases and J by 0 bases.

The chain uses TRBV28 and TRBJ2-3; 9 positions agree with TRBD2. The V segment lost 4 bases and the J segment 4 bases; nucleotides outside the gene matches: 12. The CDR3 consists of 17 residues. CDR1 and CDR2 (germline): MDHEN, SYDVKM. The DNA of the CDR3 is TGTGCCAGCAGTTACCCATCTGGCGGGAGGGCCGCAGATACGCAGTATTTT. It encodes CASSYPSGGRAADTQYF.

The rearrangement uses TRBV7-9 and TRBJ1-3; D is perhaps TRBD1 (6 bases). This CDR3 comprises 16 residues. Germline assignment: CDR1 SEHNR and CDR2 FQNEAQ (reference sequence). The CDR3 DNA reads TGTGTCCAGCAGCTGACAGGCCGGGCCTCTGGAAACACCATATATTTT. Its protein product is CVQQLTGRASGNTIYF.

The chain joins TRBV19 to TRBJ2-1; 12 nucleotides match TRBD2. Germline loops: CDR1 LNHDA, CDR2 SQIVND (reference sequence). J was trimmed by 10 bases and V by 5 bases; bases with no gene match: 9. The CDR3 contains 15 residues. As DNA, the CDR3 is TGTGCCAGTAGTTTATCCCCTAGCGGGAGGGCCGAGCAGTTCTTC. It specifies CASSLSPSGRAEQFF.

The genes are TRBV29-1 and TRBJ2-1; 7 nucleotides align to TRBD1. Germline assignment: CDR1 SQVTM and CDR2 ANQGSEA. J was trimmed by 7 bases and V by 6 bases; bases with no gene match: 6. CDR3 size: 12 residues. The CDR3 sequence is CSVLRGLNEQFF. For the CDR3, the DNA is TGCAGCGTCCTAAGGGGGCTGAATGAGCAGTTCTTC.

CDR3 in DNA: TGTGCCAGCAGCACTAGGACCGCAGGGGGTTACAATGAGCAGTTCTTC. Translating it yields CASSTRTAGGYNEQFF. The chain employs TRBV5-5 and TRBJ2-1, with 7 bases lining up with TRBD1. Germline V gene data show CDR1 as SGHKS and CDR2 as YYEKEE (reference sequence). The CDR3 loop spans 16 amino acids. With 4 bases clipped from V and 4 bases from J, the junction kept 11 bases outside the gene matches.

As for this clone: The identical CDR3 is also encoded by other nucleotide sequences in the sample. V is TRBV18 and J is TRBJ2-5; no definite D call. The CDR3 sequence is 12 residues long. The V and J ends lost 2 bases and 5 bases respectively, with 6 bases between them. The V gene's germline CDR1 is KGHSH and CDR2 LQKENI. CDR3 sequence (DNA): TGTGCCAGCTCACCAACTGAGGAGACCCAGTACTTC. It specifies CASSPTEETQYF.

The gene calls are TRBV19 and TRBJ2-5, with D hard to call. CDR1 LNHDA and CDR2 SQIVND come from the germline V gene (reference sequence). The V end was cut by 3 bases, the J end by 5 bases, with 10 bases between. This CDR3 contains 13 residues. The CDR3 sequence is CASSIAVGETQYF. The CDR3 DNA reads as TGTGCCAGTAGTATCGCGGTTGGGGAGACCCAGTACTTC.

A word on this clone: Other DNA sequences in the same sample also yield this CDR3. The CDR3 loop is CASSGTGFYNEQFF. As DNA, the CDR3 is TGTGCCAGCAGCGGCACAGGGTTTTACAATGAGCAGTTCTTC. The J gene is TRBJ2-1, the V gene TRBV7-2; weak D call: TRBD1 (6 bases). Germline CDR1 SGHTA, CDR2 FQGNSA. The V gene lost 5 bases and the J gene lost 4 bases, with 12 bases spanning the gap. The CDR3 consists of 14 residues.

The chain joins TRBV5-1 to TRBJ2-3; TRBD2 is a possible D gene (5 bases). V was trimmed by 2 bases and J by 0 bases, leaving 10 bases between them. Germline CDR1 is SGHRS and CDR2 is YFSETQ. This CDR3 contains 15 residues. CDR3 protein: CASSLLELSTDTQYF. CDR3 DNA sequence: TGCGCCAGCAGCTTACTAGAACTTAGCACAGATACGCAGTATTTT. Full variable domain (rest looked up from reference TRBV5-1 and TRBJ2-3): KAGVTQTPRYLIKTRGQQVTLSCSPISGHRSVSWYQQTPGQGLQFLFEYFSETQRNKGNFPGRFSGRQFSNSRSEMNVSTLELGDSALYLCASSLLELSTDTQYFGPGTRLTVL.

This sequence joins TRBV6-1 and TRBJ2-7; D not certain. V dropped 4 bases and J dropped 0 bases, with 16 bases sitting between them. CDR3 length: 16 residues. CDR1 and CDR2 (germline): MNHNS, SASEGT. This chain's CDR3 is CASSVFGGTSSYEQYF. The CDR3 DNA reads TGTGCCAGCAGTGTTTTTGGCGGAACAAGCTCCTACGAGCAGTACTTC.

CDR3 coding DNA: TGTGCCAGCAGAGCGGACAGGGTTGCAAAACTGTTTTTT. Translating it yields CASRADRVAKLFF. The chain joins TRBV28 to TRBJ1-4; 8 bases align to TRBD1. Germline V gene lookup returns CDR1 MDHEN and CDR2 SYDVKM. The CDR3 has 13 residues. Trimming cost V 6 bases and J 10 bases; bases outside gene matches: 7. Supplemented by reference TRBV28 and TRBJ1-4, the full variable domain reads DVKVTQSSRYLVKRTGEKVFLECVQDMDHENMFWYRQDPGLGLRLIYFSYDVKMKEKGDIPEGYSVSREKKERFSLILESASTNQTSMYLCASRADRVAKLFFGSGTQLSVL.

This chain uses TRBV30 with TRBJ1-4, with D unresolved. Trimming cost V 3 bases and J 13 bases, with 12 bases left between them. The CDR3 spans 11 residues. Germline CDR1 reads GTSNPN; CDR2 reads SVGIG (reference sequence). The CDR3 region is CAWSAPNGLFF. CDR3 bases: TGTGCCTGGAGCGCCCCCAACGGACTGTTTTTT.

A note on this clone: Distinct nucleotide sequences in the sample also encode this CDR3. The genes are TRBV5-1 and TRBJ2-6; D unresolved. The germline V gene has CDR1 SGHRS and CDR2 YFSETQ. V lost 0 bases to trimming and J lost 2 bases, with 6 bases between them. The CDR3 contains 15 residues. CDR3: CASSLALAGANVLTF. Written as DNA, the CDR3 is TGCGCCAGCAGCTTGGCCCTGGCTGGGGCCAACGTCCTGACTTTC.

This rearrangement joins TRBV28 to TRBJ2-5; the D is unclear. Germline V gives CDR1 MDHEN, CDR2 SYDVKM. V lost 4 bases, J lost 2 bases, and 11 bases lay in between. This CDR3 has 14 amino acids. The CDR3 protein is CASSSFNLQETQYF. CDR3 DNA sequence: TGTGCCAGCAGTTCCTTCAACTTGCAAGAGACCCAGTACTTC.